This T cell receptor (beta chain) was recovered during a study of cytomegalovirus exposure and HLA in healthy donors (TCRdb year 2017). About the investigation overall: An earlier analysis of about 560 of the donors reported 276 Gb of sequence data and 117 million unique TCR beta sequences obtained from around 170 million T cells. Approximately 300 gigabases of sequencing data and roughly 80 million unique TCR sequences made up an early release that covered 640 HLA-typed donors. Among the roughly 410 genotyped donors, approximately 76% belonged to the genetic ancestry cluster associated with self-reported Caucasian donors. The study was designed to test whether signatures of past pathogen exposure could be identified by cataloging public T cell receptors. Using immunosequencing, the study profiled T cell repertoires from some 670 subjects and related those repertoires to cytomegalovirus serostatus. A separate validation cohort of 100 to 150 different subjects was used in addition to the roughly 670-subject first cohort. The study combined high-throughput TCR immunosequencing, statistical association of individual TCRs with disease status, and machine learning to predict cytomegalovirus infection status. In a later analysis, previously published TCR beta repertoires from about 640 donors were re-analyzed and high-resolution HLA genotyping was added so that TCR occurrence patterns could be studied. Rather than using new phenotypic data, the later analysis identified candidate immune exposures from TCR beta sequences and from how often those sequences occurred across donors. An earlier analysis of around 580 of the donors used high-throughput TCR beta sequencing to judge whether each TCR beta V gene segment behaved as functional or pseudogenic. Donor age, sex, ethnicity and CMV serostatus were compiled together with the repertoire data. In a later genetic analysis, genome-wide SNP genotypes for 398 of the 666 donors were used, and that subset was treated as a discovery cohort. All discovery cohort repertoires had been generated on a single sequencing platform. Class I and class II HLA loci were covered by the typing at four-digit resolution. Typing coverage varied by locus: 629-630 donors for A, B, C, DRB1 and DQB1; approximately 520 for DQA1; over 600 for DPA1; roughly 450 for DPB1. Four or five DR-DQ haplotypes were handled as single units for association and clustering because linkage in the cohort was strong. Among about 360 genotyped donors of the cohort, an average of 235,054 unique TCR beta nucleotide sequences were sequenced per donor, 15% to 20% of them non-productive.

The library came from the immunoSEQ multiplex PCR assay. For the multiplex PCR, a mixture combining 60 forward primers for TCR Vbeta segments and 13 reverse primers for TCR Jbeta segments was used. The CDR3 region of rearranged TCR beta genes was amplified from genomic DNA with a multiplex PCR assay. On the Illumina HiSeq System, the amplified TCR beta libraries were sequenced as 87-base-pair reads. The authors processed their data as follows. In a later analysis, about 80 million unique TCR beta chains were counted across the 690 or so repertoires, and approximately 11 million of these chains were shared by at least two donors. A nearest-neighbor algorithm error-corrected the raw reads and collapsed the reads into unique sequences, merging closely related sequences to remove PCR and sequencing errors. V, D and J gene segments were assigned by aligning CDR3 sequences to IMGT reference sequences. For a sequence to be retained, a match of at least six nucleotides was required to both a V gene segment and a J gene segment. A rearrangement was called productive if the CDR3 had no stop codons and remained in frame with V and J, and every other rearrangement was called non-productive. Following IMGT convention, CDR3 was defined as the stretch from the second conserved V-encoded cysteine to the conserved J-encoded phenylalanine. In an earlier analysis of 587 of the donors, sequences lacking an unambiguous match to a single V gene segment were excluded. In an earlier analysis of roughly 600 of the donors, a V segment was called functional when productive rearrangements were above 56.7%, and segregating when the standard deviation between donors exceeded 5%. A statistical classification framework was developed to diagnose cytomegalovirus status using the catalog of TCR beta chain sequences. In a later analysis, TCR nucleotide sequences were compared against IMGT/GENE-DB human TR gene sequences so that V and J genes could be assigned. A later analysis assigned CDR3 sequences and most-parsimonious VDJ recombination scenarios with the TCRdist pipeline. In a later analysis, each TCR beta chain was defined by its CDR3 amino acid sequence together with its V-gene family, and reads without a unique V-gene family were excluded. A later analysis removed 592 highly shared, low-generation-probability nucleotide sequences to deal with suspected cross-contamination and a sequencing artifact. In a later analysis, a clonal expansion index was calculated for each public chain from normalized within-repertoire ranks of inferred template counts. Generation probabilities in a later analysis came from a VDJ recombination model fitted to out-of-frame rearrangements, and those results were checked against IGoR. In a later analysis, TCR-TCR, TCR-HLA and TCR-CMV co-occurrence was scored with hypergeometric tests, and a repertoire-size bias correction was applied to TCR pairs. False discovery rates were estimated in a later analysis by permuting HLA or CMV assignments 20 times. In a later analysis, co-occurring TCRs were grouped using DBSCAN, and TCRdist sequence similarity was added for clustering within HLA-allele-positive subsets. Co-occurrence clustering excluded repertoires with fewer than 30,000 or more than 120,000 public chains, plus five with anomalous nucleotide sharing. TCRdb obtained this table from immuneACCESS and retained in-frame rearrangements with V and J assigned. These tables miss some clones; where compared with another copy, unresolved V genes account for less than half of the shortfall, and the remainder is unexplained. That table supplies the V and J calls and clone size; D and trimming were determined from the DNA. The sample profile shows just under 80,000 clones; about 73% of them were found once. Of the sample, almost 4.5% falls within the top ten clones.

The cohort was made up of approximately 670 healthy bone marrow donors. All cohort members were sampled while nominally healthy, although unrecorded immune exposures were likely present. The donor was CMV seronegative and was included in the group of a few hundred seronegative cohort members. A peripheral blood sample was provided by each donor, and peripheral blood mononuclear cells were used for TCR beta sequencing. The Qiagen DNeasy Blood Extraction Kit was used to extract genomic DNA from the blood cell samples. As concerns this clone: Its antigen is not yet known. The sample holds no much larger clone one base away, and base qualities are not on file.

The full study reports these points: According to a later analysis, parvovirus B19, influenza, CMV and Epstein-Barr virus appeared linked to several top co-occurrence clusters. The cohort was sequenced for TCR beta chains only, and without alpha or paired-chain data the features that could be detected were limited. Compared with equally common non-associated chains, HLA-associated TCR beta chains in a later analysis were more clonally expanded and had lower generation probabilities. The authors suggested that the approach could potentially be generalized to other disease states and immunological phenotypes. Presence/absence analyses assumed roughly uniform sequencing depth across donors, an assumption that may not hold. At a false discovery rate of 0.05, a later analysis linked about 16,000 TCR beta sequences to specific HLA alleles. Most CMV-associated TCR beta chains appeared to be HLA-restricted in a later analysis, and the HLA associations seemed to be driven largely by CMV exposure. The study listed 164 TCR beta chains as associated with cytomegalovirus. According to a later genetic analysis, donors in an Asian-associated ancestry cluster had fewer N-insertions in productive TCRs than the roughly 670-donor mean. Correlated functional status among segregating V segments might reflect linkage disequilibrium, but an unknown experimental factor could not be ruled out. A group of highly shared sequence variants was considered likely to be a technical artifact of the sequencing pipeline. In vitro tests confirmed that a few of the cytomegalovirus-associated TCR beta chains recognize cytomegalovirus antigens. An earlier analysis of approximately 570 of the donors showed that most TCR beta V segments appeared in productive rearrangements either about 90% or about 30% of the time, which broadly matched IMGT annotations. V-gene and J-gene trimming of TCR beta chains was associated with a missense DCLRE1C variant in a later genetic analysis, and the association was replicated in an independent cohort. When HLA alleles, especially DR and DQ, strongly co-occurred, TCR associations were difficult to assign to individual alleles. Most TCR sequences were seen in very few donors, while some public TCRs were found in many individuals. Because counts were too low, some 17 rarely observed V segments, including chromosome 9 orphons, were excluded from the earlier analysis of 500 to 700 of the donors. A further reported finding was that TCR beta sequences accurately predicted the HLA-A and HLA-B alleles for most subjects in the first cohort. In a later analysis, TCR association rates were found to vary across HLA loci, with the most associated TCRs seen for DRB1 alleles and the fewest for HLA-C alleles. Cytomegalovirus status was reported to be diagnosed by the classifier with high specificity and sensitivity in both the original and validation cohorts. The only immune exposure information available for the cohort was CMV serostatus. Because some donors lacked HLA typing at each locus, the association tests relied only on the typed subset. The 87-base-pair reads could not distinguish some IMGT-functional V segments, including TRBV6-2 and TRBV6-3, so those segments were excluded.

V drops 2 bases and J drops 10 bases, leaving 11 bases in between. As encoded in the germline V gene, CDR1 is SGHVS while CDR2 is FQNEAQ. Including cysteine and phenylalanine, the CDR3 has 12 amino acids. The DNA shown is the 36-base CDR3, in frame from base 1. The chain is encoded by TRBV7-8 joined to TRBJ1-1; possibly the D gene is TRBD1, per 5 matching bases. The sample consisted of PBMCs. This clonotype originated in a man in his forties in good health and CMV-seronegative. CDR3 sequence: CASSLTRGGAFF. The bases read TGTGCCAGCAGCTTAACCCGGGGGGGAGCTTTCTTT.